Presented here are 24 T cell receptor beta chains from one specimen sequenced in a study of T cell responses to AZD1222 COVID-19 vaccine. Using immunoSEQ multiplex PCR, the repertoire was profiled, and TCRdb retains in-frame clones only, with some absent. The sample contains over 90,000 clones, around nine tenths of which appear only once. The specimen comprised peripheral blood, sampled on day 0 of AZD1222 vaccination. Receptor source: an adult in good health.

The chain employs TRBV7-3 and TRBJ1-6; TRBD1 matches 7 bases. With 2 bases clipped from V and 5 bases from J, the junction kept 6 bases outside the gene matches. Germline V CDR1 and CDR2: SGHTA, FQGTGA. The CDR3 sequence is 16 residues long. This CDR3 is CASSLFQGVDNSPLHF. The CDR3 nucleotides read TGTGCCAGCAGCTTATTCCAGGGGGTAGATAATTCACCCCTCCACTTT.

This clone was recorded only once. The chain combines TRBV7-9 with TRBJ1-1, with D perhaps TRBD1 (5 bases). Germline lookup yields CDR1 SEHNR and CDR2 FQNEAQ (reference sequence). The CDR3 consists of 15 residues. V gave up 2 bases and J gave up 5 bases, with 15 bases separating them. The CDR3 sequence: CASSLSDSRGTEAFF. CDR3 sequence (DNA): TGTGCCAGCAGCTTAAGCGACAGCAGAGGAACTGAAGCTTTCTTT. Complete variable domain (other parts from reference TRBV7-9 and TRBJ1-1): DTGVSQNPRHKITKRGQNVTFRCDPISEHNRLYWYRQTLGQGPEFLTYFQNEAQLEKSRLLSDRFSAERPKGSFSTLEIQRTEQGDSAMYLCASSLSDSRGTEAFFGQGTRLTVV.

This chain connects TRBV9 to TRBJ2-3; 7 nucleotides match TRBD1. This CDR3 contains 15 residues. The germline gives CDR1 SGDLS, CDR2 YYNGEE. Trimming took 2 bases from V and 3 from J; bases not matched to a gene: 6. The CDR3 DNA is TGTGCCAGCAGCGTCGGGACAGAGTGGACAGATACGCAGTATTTT. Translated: CASSVGTEWTDTQYF.

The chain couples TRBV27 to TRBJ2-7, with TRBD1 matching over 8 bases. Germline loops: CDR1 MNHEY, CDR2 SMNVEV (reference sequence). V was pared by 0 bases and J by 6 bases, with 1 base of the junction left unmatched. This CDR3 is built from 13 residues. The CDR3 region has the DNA TGTGCCAGCAGTTTATCCACAGGGGGCGAGCAGTACTTC. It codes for CASSLSTGGEQYF.

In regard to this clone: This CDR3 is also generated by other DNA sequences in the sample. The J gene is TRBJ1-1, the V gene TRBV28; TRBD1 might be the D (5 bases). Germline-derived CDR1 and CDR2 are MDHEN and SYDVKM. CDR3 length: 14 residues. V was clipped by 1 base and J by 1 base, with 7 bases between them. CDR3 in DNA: TGTGCCAGCAGTTTATTTAGGGGGAACACTGAAGCTTTCTTT. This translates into CASSLFRGNTEAFF.

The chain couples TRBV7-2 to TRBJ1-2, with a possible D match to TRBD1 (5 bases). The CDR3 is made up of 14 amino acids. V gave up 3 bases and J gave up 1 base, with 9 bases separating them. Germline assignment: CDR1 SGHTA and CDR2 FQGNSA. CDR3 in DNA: TGTGCCAGCAGCTTTGGGGGGGTTAACTATGGCTACACCTTC. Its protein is CASSFGGVNYGYTF.

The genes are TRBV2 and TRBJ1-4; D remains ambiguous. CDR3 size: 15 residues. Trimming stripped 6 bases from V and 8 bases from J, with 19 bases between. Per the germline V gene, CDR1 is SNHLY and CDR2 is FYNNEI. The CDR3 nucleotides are TGTGCCAGCAGCGGTATGAGGGTAGACCGGGAAAAACTGTTTTTT. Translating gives CASSGMRVDREKLFF.

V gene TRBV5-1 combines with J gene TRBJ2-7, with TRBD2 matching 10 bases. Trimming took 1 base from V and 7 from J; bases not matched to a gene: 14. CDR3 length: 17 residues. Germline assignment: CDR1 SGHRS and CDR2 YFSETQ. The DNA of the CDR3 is TGCGCCAGCAGCTTGTGGGGGACTAGCGTCATAAGTGGTGAGCAGTACTTC. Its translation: CASSLWGTSVISGEQYF.

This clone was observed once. The CDR3 DNA follows: TGTGCCAGTAGCGTAAGGGACAGACTGATAGGGCTGTTTTTT. Its protein product is CASSVRDRLIGLFF. The V call is TRBV19, the J call TRBJ2-2; 7 bases match TRBD1. J gave up 13 bases and V 6 bases, and 14 bases lay outside the gene matches. From germline, CDR1 is LNHDA and CDR2 SQIVND (reference sequence). This CDR3 is 14 amino acids long.

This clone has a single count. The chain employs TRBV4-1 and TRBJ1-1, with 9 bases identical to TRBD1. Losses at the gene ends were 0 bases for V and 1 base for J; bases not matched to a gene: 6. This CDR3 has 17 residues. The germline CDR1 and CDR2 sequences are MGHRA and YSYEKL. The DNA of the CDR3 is TGCGCCAGCAGCCAAGATCGGACAGGGGAGAGGAACACTGAAGCTTTCTTT. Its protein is CASSQDRTGERNTEAFF.

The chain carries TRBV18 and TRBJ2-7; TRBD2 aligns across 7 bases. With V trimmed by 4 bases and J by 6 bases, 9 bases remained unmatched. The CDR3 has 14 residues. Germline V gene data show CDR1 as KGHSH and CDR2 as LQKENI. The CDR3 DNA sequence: TGTGCCAGCTCACGGCGGGAGTTGAGCGGCGAGCAGTACTTC. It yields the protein CASSRRELSGEQYF.

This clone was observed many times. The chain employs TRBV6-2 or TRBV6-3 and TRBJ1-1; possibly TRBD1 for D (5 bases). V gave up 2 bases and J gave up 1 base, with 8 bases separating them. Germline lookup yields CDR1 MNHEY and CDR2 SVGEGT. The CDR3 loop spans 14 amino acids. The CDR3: CASSYQGQNTEAFF. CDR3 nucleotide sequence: TGTGCCAGCAGTTACCAAGGACAGAACACTGAAGCTTTCTTT.

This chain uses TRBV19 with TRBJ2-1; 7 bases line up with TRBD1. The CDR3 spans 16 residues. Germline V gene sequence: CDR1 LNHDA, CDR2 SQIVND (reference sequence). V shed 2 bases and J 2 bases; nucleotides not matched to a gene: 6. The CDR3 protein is CASSITPQGTYNEQFF. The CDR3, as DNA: TGTGCCAGTAGTATAACCCCACAGGGGACCTACAATGAGCAGTTCTTC.

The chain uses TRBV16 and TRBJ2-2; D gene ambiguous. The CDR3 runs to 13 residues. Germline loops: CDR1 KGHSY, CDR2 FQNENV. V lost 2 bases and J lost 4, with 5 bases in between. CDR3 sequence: CASSQRSTGELFF. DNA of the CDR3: TGTGCCAGCAGCCAACGGAGCACCGGGGAGCTGTTTTTT.

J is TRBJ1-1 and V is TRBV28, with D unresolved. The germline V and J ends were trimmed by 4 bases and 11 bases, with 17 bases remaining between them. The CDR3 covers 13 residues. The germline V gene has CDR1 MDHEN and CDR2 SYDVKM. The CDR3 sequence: CASSSTGPRDAFF. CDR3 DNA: TGTGCCAGCAGTTCCACGGGCCCCCGCGACGCTTTCTTT.

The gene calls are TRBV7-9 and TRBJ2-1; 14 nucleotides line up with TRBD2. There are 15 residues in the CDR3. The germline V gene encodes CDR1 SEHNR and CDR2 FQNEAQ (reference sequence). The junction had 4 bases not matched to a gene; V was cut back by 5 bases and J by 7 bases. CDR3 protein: CASSQTSGGANEQFF. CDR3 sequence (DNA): TGTGCCAGCAGCCAGACTAGCGGGGGGGCAAATGAGCAGTTCTTC.

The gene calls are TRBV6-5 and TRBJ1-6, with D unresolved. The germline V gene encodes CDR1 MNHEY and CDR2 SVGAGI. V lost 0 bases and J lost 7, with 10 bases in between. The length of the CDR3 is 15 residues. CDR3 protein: CASSYSKLENSPLHF. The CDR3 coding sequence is TGTGCCAGCAGTTACTCGAAACTGGAAAATTCACCCCTCCACTTT.

CDR3 residues: CASEGTREKLFF. Written as DNA, the CDR3 is TGTGCCAGTGAGGGCACTCGGGAAAAACTGTTTTTT. J is TRBJ1-4 and V is TRBV2, with D hard to call. Per germline, CDR1 SNHLY and CDR2 FYNNEI. This CDR3 has 12 residues. Trimming pared 9 bases from V and 8 bases from J, leaving 13 bases between.

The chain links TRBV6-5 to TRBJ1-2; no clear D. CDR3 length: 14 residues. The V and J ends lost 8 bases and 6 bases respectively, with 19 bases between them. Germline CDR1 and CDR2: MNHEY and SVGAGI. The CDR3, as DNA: TGTGCCAGCCGCGCGGATGGGTCCTGGGATGGCTACACCTTC. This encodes CASRADGSWDGYTF.

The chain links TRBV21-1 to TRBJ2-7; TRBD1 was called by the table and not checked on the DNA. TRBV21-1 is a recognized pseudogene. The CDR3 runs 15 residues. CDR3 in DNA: TGTGCCAGCAGCCCCAACCCCAGGGGGCACTACGAGCAGTACTTC. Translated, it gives CASSPNPRGHYEQYF.

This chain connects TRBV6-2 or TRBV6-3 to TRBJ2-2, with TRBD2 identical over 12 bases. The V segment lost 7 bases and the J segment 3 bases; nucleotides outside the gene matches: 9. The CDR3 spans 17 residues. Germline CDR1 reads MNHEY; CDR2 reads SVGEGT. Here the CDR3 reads CASTPRLAGAYTGELFF. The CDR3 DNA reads TGTGCCAGCACCCCTAGACTAGCGGGAGCCTACACCGGGGAGCTGTTTTTT.

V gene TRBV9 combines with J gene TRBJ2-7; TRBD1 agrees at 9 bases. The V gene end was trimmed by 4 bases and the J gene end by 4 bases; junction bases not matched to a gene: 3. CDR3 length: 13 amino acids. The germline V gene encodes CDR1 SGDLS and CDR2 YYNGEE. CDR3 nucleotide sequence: TGTGCCAGCAGCCAGGGGACAGGGTACGAGCAGTACTTC. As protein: CASSQGTGYEQYF. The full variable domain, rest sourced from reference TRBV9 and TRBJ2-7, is DSGVTQTPKHLITATGQRVTLRCSPRSGDLSVYWYQQSLDQGLQFLIQYYNGEERAKGNILERFSAQQFPDLHSELNLSSLELGDSALYFCASSQGTGYEQYFGPGTRLTVT.

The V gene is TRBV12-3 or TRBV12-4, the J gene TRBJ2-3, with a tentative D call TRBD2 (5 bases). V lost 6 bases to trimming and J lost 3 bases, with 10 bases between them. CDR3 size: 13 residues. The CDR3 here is CASSDTRTDTQYF. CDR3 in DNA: TGTGCCAGCAGCGATACTAGGACAGATACGCAGTATTTT.

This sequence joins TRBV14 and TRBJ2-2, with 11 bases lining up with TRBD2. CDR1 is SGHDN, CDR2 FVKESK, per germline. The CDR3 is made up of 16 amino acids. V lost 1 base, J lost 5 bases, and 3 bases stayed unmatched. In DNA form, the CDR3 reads TGTGCCAGCAGCCAAGGACTAGCGGGACAAACCGGGGAGCTGTTTTTT. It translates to CASSQGLAGQTGELFF.